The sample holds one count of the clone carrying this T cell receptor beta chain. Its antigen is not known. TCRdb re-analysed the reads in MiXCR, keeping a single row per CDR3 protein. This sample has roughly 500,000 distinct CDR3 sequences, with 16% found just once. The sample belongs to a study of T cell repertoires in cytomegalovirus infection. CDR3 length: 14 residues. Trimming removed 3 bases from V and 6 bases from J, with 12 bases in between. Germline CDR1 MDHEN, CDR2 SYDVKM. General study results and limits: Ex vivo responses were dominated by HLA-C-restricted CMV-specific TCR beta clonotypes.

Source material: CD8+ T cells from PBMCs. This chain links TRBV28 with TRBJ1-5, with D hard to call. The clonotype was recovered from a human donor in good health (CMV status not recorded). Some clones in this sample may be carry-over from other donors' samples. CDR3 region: CASSFTLGRQPQHF. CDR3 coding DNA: TGTGCCAGCAGTTTTACACTGGGTCGTCAGCCCCAGCATTTT.